These T cell receptor beta chains were read from a single sample in a study of OX40 agonist ivuxolimab in advanced cancers. Profiling relied on immunoSEQ multiplex PCR, and the TCRdb table lists in-frame clones only, not all of them. The profile covers 27,000 or so clones, with roughly 80% appearing a single time and around 23% taken by the ten largest. The sequences come from CD4+ or CD8+ T cells sorted from blood, collected in a trial of the OX40 agonist ivuxolimab. The receptors were gathered from an adult with an advanced solid tumor such as melanoma, head and neck, liver or kidney cancer. The conserved cysteine and the conserved F or W are not part of the CDR3 here. The listing skips clone size in some rows; elsewhere it reads once, few, many or a size class.

abundance: NA; j_gene: TRBJ2-7; v_gene: TRBV4-3; CDR3aa: ASSQENRVYEQY
abundance: NA; j_gene: TRBJ1-1; v_gene: TRBV5-1; CDR3aa: ASSFYRVGDLNTEAF
abundance: NA; j_gene: TRBJ2-7; v_gene: TRBV5-6; CDR3aa: ASSLLAGGREQY
abundance: NA; j_gene: TRBJ2-5; v_gene: TRBV9; CDR3aa: ASSVGEAGGQETQY
abundance: NA; j_gene: TRBJ2-1; v_gene: TRBV11-3; CDR3aa: ASSSISGSSYNEQF
abundance: NA; j_gene: TRBJ2-2; v_gene: TRBV5-4; CDR3aa: ASSSGTRNTGELF
abundance: NA; j_gene: TRBJ2-1; v_gene: TRBV11-2; CDR3aa: ASILSGGPYNEQF
abundance: NA; j_gene: TRBJ2-2; v_gene: TRBV13; CDR3aa: ASSPVGGRTGELF
abundance: NA; j_gene: TRBJ1-1; v_gene: TRBV7-8; CDR3aa: ASSLDNRGRLNTEAF
abundance: NA; j_gene: TRBJ2-7; v_gene: TRBV4-1; CDR3aa: ASSQETGTSGRYEQY
abundance: NA; j_gene: TRBJ2-1; v_gene: TRBV11-3; CDR3aa: ASSFRPSGGRSWEQF
abundance: NA; j_gene: TRBJ2-3; v_gene: TRBV4-2; CDR3aa: ASSEPGQGTDTQY
abundance: once; j_gene: TRBJ2-1; v_gene: TRBV5-6; CDR3aa: ASSAPSVYNEQF
abundance: NA; j_gene: TRBJ1-1; v_gene: TRBV25-1; CDR3aa: ASSARDSLIEAF
abundance: NA; j_gene: TRBJ2-5; v_gene: TRBV11-2; CDR3aa: ASSPGTSGRRETQY
abundance: NA; j_gene: TRBJ2-1; v_gene: TRBV7-3; CDR3aa: ASSLMAGGYNEQF
abundance: NA; j_gene: TRBJ2-1; v_gene: TRBV19; CDR3aa: ASSIGGFREQF
abundance: NA; j_gene: TRBJ2-7; v_gene: TRBV4-1; CDR3aa: ASSQYPGNSYEQY
abundance: NA; j_gene: TRBJ1-1; v_gene: TRBV7-9; CDR3aa: ASSPDGGPAF
abundance: NA; j_gene: TRBJ2-3; v_gene: TRBV28; CDR3aa: ASSLYSSGGTDTQY
abundance: medium-sized; j_gene: TRBJ2-7; v_gene: TRBV27; CDR3aa: ASSGGLGEQY
abundance: NA; j_gene: TRBJ2-1; v_gene: TRBV7-2; CDR3aa: ASSLATGAEQF
abundance: NA; j_gene: TRBJ1-1; v_gene: TRBV2; CDR3aa: ASSVPRATTEAF
abundance: NA; j_gene: TRBJ1-1; v_gene: TRBV6-5; CDR3aa: ASSYVGRGSEAF
abundance: NA; j_gene: TRBJ2-7; v_gene: TRBV7-2; CDR3aa: ASSPGPPGQGYEQY
abundance: NA; j_gene: TRBJ2-7; v_gene: TRBV6-1; CDR3aa: ASSPQNPYEQY
abundance: NA; j_gene: TRBJ2-1; v_gene: TRBV7-9; CDR3aa: ASSLLVTGGYNEQF
abundance: NA; j_gene: TRBJ2-7; v_gene: TRBV5-6; CDR3aa: ASSVTGRYEQY
abundance: few; j_gene: TRBJ2-7; v_gene: TRBV11-1; CDR3aa: ASSLEGSYEQY
abundance: NA; j_gene: TRBJ2-5; v_gene: TRBV19; CDR3aa: ASSTSGGARETQY
abundance: NA; j_gene: TRBJ1-5; v_gene: TRBV28; CDR3aa: ASHPPGDQPQH
abundance: NA; j_gene: TRBJ2-3; v_gene: TRBV5-4; CDR3aa: ACSGLGDTDTQY
abundance: NA; j_gene: TRBJ2-1; v_gene: TRBV4-2; CDR3aa: ASSQDDTSAYNEQF
abundance: few; j_gene: TRBJ2-3; v_gene: TRBV13; CDR3aa: ASSLEHRDAEPDTQY
abundance: once; j_gene: TRBJ2-7; v_gene: TRBV7-6; CDR3aa: ASSLGLGRDYNYEQY
abundance: NA; j_gene: TRBJ2-1; v_gene: TRBV7-9; CDR3aa: ASRQNNEQF
abundance: NA; j_gene: TRBJ1-6; v_gene: TRBV9; CDR3aa: ASGAAGSDNSPLH
abundance: NA; j_gene: TRBJ2-2; v_gene: TRBV9; CDR3aa: ASSRGGNTGELF
abundance: NA; j_gene: TRBJ1-4; v_gene: TRBV9; CDR3aa: ASSVDGSGYEKLF
abundance: medium-sized; j_gene: TRBJ1-1; v_gene: TRBV7-9; CDR3aa: ASRDELNTEAF
abundance: NA; j_gene: TRBJ1-2; v_gene: TRBV6-5; CDR3aa: ASSLRDPGHYGYT
abundance: NA; j_gene: TRBJ2-2; v_gene: TRBV28; CDR3aa: ASSLSYTGELF
abundance: NA; j_gene: TRBJ2-2; v_gene: TRBV7-2; CDR3aa: ASSLVSWGAGELF
abundance: NA; j_gene: TRBJ2-1; v_gene: TRBV29-1; CDR3aa: SVGSGGVVIYNEQF
abundance: NA; j_gene: TRBJ1-2; v_gene: TRBV5-4; CDR3aa: ASSYLMGPNGYT
abundance: NA; j_gene: TRBJ2-3; v_gene: TRBV7-8; CDR3aa: ASSLGPGGEDTQY
abundance: NA; j_gene: TRBJ2-1; v_gene: TRBV6-1; CDR3aa: ASSEIPSYNEQF
abundance: NA; j_gene: TRBJ2-7; v_gene: TRBV15; CDR3aa: ATSRENIEGPYEQY
abundance: NA; j_gene: TRBJ2-7; v_gene: TRBV7-3; CDR3aa: ASSSAGAAFEEQY
abundance: NA; j_gene: TRBJ1-1; v_gene: TRBV2; CDR3aa: ASSERGSTEAF
abundance: NA; j_gene: TRBJ2-2; v_gene: TRBV7-9; CDR3aa: ASSLGLAGASNTGELF
abundance: NA; j_gene: TRBJ2-7; v_gene: TRBV28; CDR3aa: ASSWGQVSYEQY
abundance: once; j_gene: TRBJ2-7; v_gene: TRBV6-5; CDR3aa: ASAEGGEADEQY